A single sample gave rise to the 18 T cell receptor beta chains below, sequenced in a study of T cells in Graves' hyperthyroidism and ophthalmopathy. Using RNA transcripts as the source, TCR beta CDR3 regions were amplified. The TCR CDR3 was amplified in a first-round RT-PCR using the HTBI primer set. Each CDR3 protein gets one entry after TCRdb re-called the multiplex PCR reads with MiXCR. The table lists approximately 420,000 distinct CDR3 sequences, roughly 15% of them singletons. Sequencing was performed on blood. Source of these receptors: a young woman with Graves' hyperthyroidism.

There are many counts of this clonotype. At one of its ends the junction is not consistent with the germline gene, which may arise from a read error. The chain joins TRBV20-1 to TRBJ1-3; D is ambiguous. Germline V gives CDR1 DFQATT, CDR2 SNEGSKA (reference sequence). The length of the CDR3 is 18 residues. This chain's CDR3 is CSARGQSASVSRGNTIYF. The CDR3 nucleotides read TGCAGTGCCAGAGGCCAGTCCGCCTCGGTCAGTAGAGGAAACACCATATATTTT.

Ten or more counts support this clonotype. The V and J genes are TRBV6-1 and TRBJ2-6, with 7 positions matching TRBD2. Germline-derived CDR1 and CDR2 are MNHNS and SASEGT. This CDR3 has 21 residues. With V trimmed by 2 bases and J by 4 bases, 20 bases remained unmatched. The CDR3 sequence: CASSERGDVAGKRSGANVLTF. DNA of the CDR3: TGTGCCAGCAGTGAAAGGGGAGACGTAGCGGGTAAGAGGTCCGGGGCCAACGTCCTGACTTTC.

The gene calls are TRBV11-1 and TRBJ2-7; D may be TRBD2 (6 bases). Trimming left V 3 bases short and J 0 bases short, with 12 bases between. CDR3 length equals 15 residues. Looked up from germline, CDR1 is SGHAT and CDR2 is FQDESV (reference sequence). The CDR3 loop reads CASSFQREFSYEQYF. As DNA, the CDR3 is TGTGCCAGCAGCTTTCAACGGGAGTTCTCCTACGAGCAGTACTTC.

V is TRBV27 and J is TRBJ1-6, with TRBD1 matching 7 bases. V gave up 3 bases and J gave up 7 bases; unmatched junction bases: 6. Germline V gene lookup returns CDR1 MNHEY and CDR2 SMNVEV (reference sequence). This CDR3 contains 15 residues. CDR3 nucleotide sequence: TGTGCCAGCAGTTTCTTGGGGACAGAGAATTCACCCCTCCACTTT. This encodes CASSFLGTENSPLHF.

This clonotype came up a few times. V is TRBV3-1 and J is TRBJ2-1; D may match TRBD1 or TRBD2 (5 bases each). Per germline, CDR1 LGHDT and CDR2 YNNKEL (reference sequence). The V end was cut by 5 bases, the J end by 0 bases, with 17 bases between. The CDR3 loop spans 17 amino acids. The CDR3 protein is CASSKRSPGSSYNEQFF. The CDR3 DNA follows: TGTGCCAGCAGCAAACGCTCCCCAGGGAGCTCCTACAATGAGCAGTTCTTC.

This clonotype was counted a few times. The CDR3 protein is CASSQDLAGGVGGANVLTF. In DNA form, the CDR3 reads TGCGCCAGCAGCCAAGATCTGGCGGGAGGTGTGGGTGGGGCCAACGTCCTGACTTTC. The V gene is TRBV4-3, the J gene TRBJ2-6; 8 bases are a match to TRBD2. Germline CDR1 and CDR2: LGHNA and YSLEER. This CDR3 region has 19 residues. Losses at the gene ends were 0 bases for V and 3 bases for J; bases not matched to a gene: 10.

This clonotype was seen a handful of times. This sequence joins TRBV6-1 and TRBJ2-1; 8 nucleotides agree with TRBD2. J was trimmed by 0 bases and V by 3 bases; bases with no gene match: 4. Looked up from germline, CDR1 is MNHNS and CDR2 is SASEGT. CDR3 size: 16 residues. Written as DNA, the CDR3 is TGTGCCAGCAGTGAGGCTAGCGGGCCCTCCTACAATGAGCAGTTCTTC. It codes for CASSEASGPSYNEQFF.

This clonotype was found many times. The J gene is TRBJ2-7, the V gene TRBV6-1, with a weak D call TRBD2 (6 bases). CDR3 length: 16 residues. V gave up 3 bases and J gave up 2 bases, with 17 bases separating them. Germline V gene data show CDR1 as MNHNS and CDR2 as SASEGT. The CDR3 sequence is CASSDLSSDSPYEQYF. The CDR3 DNA reads TGTGCCAGCAGTGATCTTTCTAGCGATTCCCCCTACGAGCAGTACTTC.

This clonotype showed up many times. The CDR3 spells CASSFRAGVRTGELFF. CDR3 sequence (DNA): TGTGCCAGCAGCTTTCGAGCGGGAGTGAGGACCGGGGAGCTGTTTTTT. J is TRBJ2-2 and V is TRBV11-3, with TRBD2 matching 8 bases. The CDR3 covers 16 residues. CDR1 and CDR2 (germline): SGHNT, YENEEA. J gave up 5 bases and V 3 bases, and 8 bases lay outside the gene matches.

This clonotype has at least ten counts. The chain has TRBV3-1 and TRBJ2-3; 12 nucleotides line up with TRBD2. V lost 0 bases and J lost 4; bases outside the gene matches: 8. This CDR3 has 18 residues. CDR1 LGHDT and CDR2 YNNKEL come from the germline V gene (reference sequence). The CDR3 is CASSQEVLAGGFADTQYF. The CDR3 DNA reads TGTGCCAGCAGCCAAGAGGTGCTAGCGGGAGGGTTCGCAGATACGCAGTATTTT.

This chain links TRBV6-1 with TRBJ1-1; a weak D match, TRBD1 (6 bases). The CDR3 runs to 14 residues. CDR1 MNHNS and CDR2 SASEGT come from the germline V gene. Trimming removed 7 bases at V and 4 bases at J, with 16 bases between. CDR3 coding DNA: TGTGCCAGCACCATTTGGGGGCAAGGCACTGAAGCTTTCTTT. It specifies CASTIWGQGTEAFF.

Ten or more counts support this clonotype. The chain links TRBV20-1 to TRBJ1-6; D is unresolved. Trimming pared 3 bases from V and 0 bases from J, leaving 9 bases between. The CDR3 covers 15 residues. Germline CDR1 is DFQATT and CDR2 is SNEGSKA (reference sequence). CDR3 residues: CSASGLSSYNSPLHF. CDR3 DNA: TGCAGTGCTAGTGGGTTAAGCTCCTATAATTCACCCCTCCACTTT.

Remarks on this clonotype: A much larger clone differs from this one at a single base, so this may be a read error. As DNA, the CDR3 is TGCAGTGCTAGAGCACTATCGATCGTCCGAGAGACCCAGTACTTC. The encoded protein is CSARALSIVRETQYF. The chain employs TRBV20-1 and TRBJ2-5; no definite D call. Trimming removed 1 base at V and 4 bases at J, with 16 bases between. Germline CDR1 reads DFQATT; CDR2 reads SNEGSKA (reference sequence). CDR3 length equals 15 residues.

In this sample, this clonotype turned up many times. V usage is TRBV28 and J usage is TRBJ2-1; 11 bases are shared with TRBD1. CDR3 length equals 17 residues. V trimming: 5 bases; J trimming: 7 bases; junction bases outside the gene matches: 13. Germline assignment: CDR1 MDHEN and CDR2 SYDVKM. This CDR3 reads CASSPTRDRGRKNEQFF. Written as DNA, the CDR3 is TGTGCCAGCAGTCCAACCAGGGACAGGGGGAGAAAAAATGAGCAGTTCTTC.

In this sample, this clonotype turned up many times. The chain couples TRBV20-1 to TRBJ2-3; D gene uncertain. The CDR3 has 16 residues. Deletions cut 4 bases from V and 2 bases from J, with 19 bases between. Germline CDR1 reads DFQATT; CDR2 reads SNEGSKA (reference sequence). The CDR3 nucleotides read TGCAGTGCTAAGCGAGTGGGAACGAGTTTCACAGATACGCAGTATTTT. Translated: CSAKRVGTSFTDTQYF.

The chain carries TRBV5-1 and TRBJ2-1, with 8 bases lining up with TRBD1. The CDR3 consists of 13 residues. The V gene's germline CDR1 is SGHRS and CDR2 YFSETQ. V lost 4 bases, J lost 7 bases, and 4 bases stayed unmatched. For the CDR3, the DNA is TGCGCCAGCAGCGGCAGGGGGCAGAATGAGCAGTTCTTC. It translates to CASSGRGQNEQFF.

The chain is built from TRBV25-1 and TRBJ2-1; no clear D gene. Trimming stripped 4 bases from V and 0 bases from J, with 10 bases between. CDR3 length: 15 amino acids. Germline V lookup: CDR1 MGHDK, CDR2 SYGVNS. The CDR3 DNA reads TGTGCCAGCAGTGGAATGGAGTACTCCTACAATGAGCAGTTCTTC. Protein sequence: CASSGMEYSYNEQFF.

J is TRBJ1-6 and V is TRBV10-3; D unresolved. The CDR3 has 13 amino acids. Deletions cut 0 bases from V and 12 bases from J, with 9 bases between. Germline V gene data show CDR1 as ENHRY and CDR2 as SYGVKD. The CDR3 spells CAISESGKEPLHF. The CDR3 DNA reads TGTGCCATCAGTGAGTCGGGCAAAGAACCCCTCCACTTT.